This T cell receptor beta chain originates from a study of PD-1 blockade in classical Hodgkin lymphoma (dated by TCRdb to 2018 to 2020). About the investigation overall: Nivolumab dosing was 3 mg/kg intravenously every 2 weeks, continuing until either disease progression or unacceptable toxicity. A peripheral blood immune signature of response to PD-1 blockade in classical Hodgkin lymphoma was defined using TCR beta sequencing and CyTOF.

Per the publication, the time point label means: cycle 1 day 1 (C1D1), immediately before nivolumab initiation. Every trial patient had relapsed after autologous stem cell transplantation, and cohorts A, B and C differed in prior brentuximab vedotin exposure. Magnetic negative selection with a Miltenyi CD8+ T cell isolation kit was used to purify CD8+ T cells from thawed PBMCs. The trial cohort was composed of 56 patients with relapsed/refractory classical Hodgkin lymphoma, for whom complete response, partial response or progressive disease was recorded as best overall response. Single-agent nivolumab was administered to trial patients in the multi-cohort phase II CheckMate 205 trial. An independent review committee assessed best overall response by applying the 2007 International Working Group response criteria. Trial PBMCs were collected immediately before nivolumab initiation (C1D1) and during therapy at cycle 2 day 1 and cycle 4 day 1. Peripheral blood was collected in 8 mL Vacutainer Cell Preparation Tubes, from which PBMCs were isolated by centrifugation and then cryopreserved. Purified CD4+ and CD8+ fractions were prepared only for cases where an additional PBMC sample was available. On LS columns in a quadroMACS separator, the magnetically labelled cells were depleted, and the flow-through was collected as the purified fraction.

The germline V gene specifies MNHNS as CDR1 and SASEGT as CDR2. V drops 5 bases and J drops 1 base, leaving 8 bases in between. The CDR3 starts with the cysteine, ends with the phenylalanine, and has 14 residues. The DNA shown is the 42-base CDR3, in frame from base 1. To note about this clone: Its specific antigen is unknown. Base quality data are lacking; no much larger clone is found one base away.

The Qiagen DNeasy kit was used to extract genomic DNA both from unsorted PBMCs and from the negatively selected CD4+ and CD8+ fractions. TCR beta CDR3 regions were subjected to amplification by immunoSEQ multiplex PCR with primers that anneal to V and J segments. Amplification bias was minimized using a synthetic immune receptor repertoire, and residual bias was removed computationally after sequencing. Regarding the original processing steps: Repertoire diversity was quantified as the Shannon entropy index using custom Python scripts. The unsorted, CD4+ and CD8+ repertoires were each analyzed separately, with the exception of combined analyses, where CD4+ and CD8+ sequences were merged in silico. A clone counted as expanded when the clone's frequency after treatment rose at least 2-fold relative to C1D1, and clones undetected at baseline were given a pseudocount of 0.5. Clones with 0 or 1 copy at C1D1 were classified as singleton clones, and clones with 2 or more copies were classified as non-singleton clones. Clones expanded in unsorted samples were labelled as CD4+, CD8+ or unknown by matching protein sequences in sorted samples from the same patient. Wilcoxon tests on paired samples were used to test changes in diversity from C1D1 to C4D1. Held by TCRdb, this immuneACCESS table contains in-frame sequences only and omits some clones. Under half of the omission traces to an unresolved V gene where checked; the cause of the rest is unknown. V and J calls and clone size are given by that table; D and trimming were obtained from the DNA. Within this sample are more than 25,000 clones, with about 86% of them counted one time only. Together, the top ten hold around 6.7% of the sample.

General findings and caveats noted by the study authors: CD4+ but not CD8+ TCR diversity rose significantly by C4D1 (p=0.0027 vs p=0.16), most apparent in complete responders (p=0.02). The study covered only a single clinical trial cohort, and the causes of the repertoire differences, possibly disease activity or prior therapy, were still not defined. Trial patients with a complete response had baseline diversity similar to that of newly diagnosed patients, while partial responders and progressors had significantly lower diversity. Lower diversity was seen in patients whose nivolumab began less than 1 year after ASCT, and these patients were left out of later analyses so that immune reconstitution would not confound the results. Baseline TCR diversity was reported to be lower in newly diagnosed patients than in healthy donors and to be lower still in relapsed/refractory patients.

The chain is made from TRBV6-1 and TRBJ2-2, with the D segment identity uncertain. This sequence originates from a human donor with classical Hodgkin lymphoma. Specimen: CD8+ T cells from blood, collected at baseline. DNA sequence: TGTGCCAGCAGTCGACCGGGGAACACCGGGGAGCTGTTTTTT. It codes for CASSRPGNTGELFF.